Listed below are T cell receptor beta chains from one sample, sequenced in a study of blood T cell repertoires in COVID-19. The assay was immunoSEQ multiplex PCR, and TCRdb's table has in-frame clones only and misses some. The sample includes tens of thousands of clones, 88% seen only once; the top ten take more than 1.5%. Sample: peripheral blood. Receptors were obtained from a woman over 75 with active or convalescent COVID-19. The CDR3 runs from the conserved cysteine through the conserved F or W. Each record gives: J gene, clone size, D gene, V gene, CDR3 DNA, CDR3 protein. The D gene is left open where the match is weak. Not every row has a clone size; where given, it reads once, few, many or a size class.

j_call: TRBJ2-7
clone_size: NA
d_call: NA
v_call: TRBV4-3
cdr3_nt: TGCGCCAGCAGCCAAGAAGTCGTTAGCTCCTACGAGCAGTACTTC
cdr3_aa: CASSQEVVSSYEQYF

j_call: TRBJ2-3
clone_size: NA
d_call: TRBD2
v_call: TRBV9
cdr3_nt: TGTGCCAGCAGCCCTAGCGGGAGCACAGATACGCAGTATTTT
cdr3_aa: CASSPSGSTDTQYF

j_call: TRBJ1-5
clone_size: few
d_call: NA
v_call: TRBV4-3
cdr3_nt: TGCGCCAGCAGCCAGCTAGTTTATAGCAATCAGCCCCAGCATTTT
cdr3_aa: CASSQLVYSNQPQHF

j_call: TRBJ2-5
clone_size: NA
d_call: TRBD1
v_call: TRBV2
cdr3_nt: TGTGCCAGCAGGACAGGGGGCGGATTAGAGACCCAGTACTTC
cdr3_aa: CASRTGGGLETQYF

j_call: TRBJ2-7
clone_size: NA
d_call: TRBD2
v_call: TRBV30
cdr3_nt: TGTGCCTGGAGCGCAATTGGACTAGCGGGAGGTTCCTACGAGCAGTACTTC
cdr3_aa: CAWSAIGLAGGSYEQYF

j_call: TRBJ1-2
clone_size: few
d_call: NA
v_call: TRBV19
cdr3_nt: TGTGCCAGTAGTATGAATTCAGGAGGCGGAGCTAACTATGGCTACACCTTC
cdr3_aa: CASSMNSGGGANYGYTF

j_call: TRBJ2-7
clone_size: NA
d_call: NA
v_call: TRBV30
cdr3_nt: TGTGCCTTAACCCTCCTCGGCAGGCTAACCTTC
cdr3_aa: CALTLLGRLTF

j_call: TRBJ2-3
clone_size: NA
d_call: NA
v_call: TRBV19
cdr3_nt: TGTGCCAGTAGTATCACAGGGGTTGGTAGCGGGATCGCAGGAGATACGCAGTATTTT
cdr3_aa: CASSITGVGSGIAGDTQYF

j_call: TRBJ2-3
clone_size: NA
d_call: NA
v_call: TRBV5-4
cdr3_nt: TGTGCCAGCAGCTCCAATGAAGGCGGCGCTAGCACAGATACGCAGTATTTT
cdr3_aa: CASSSNEGGASTDTQYF

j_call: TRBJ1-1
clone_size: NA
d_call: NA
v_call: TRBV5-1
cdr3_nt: TGCGCCAGCAGCTTGGCAACGGACACTGAAGCTTTCTTT
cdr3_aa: CASSLATDTEAFF

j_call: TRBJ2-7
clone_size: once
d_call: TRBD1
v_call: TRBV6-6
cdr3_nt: TGTGCCAGCAGTAAGACAGGGTACGACGAGCAGTACTTC
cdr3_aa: CASSKTGYDEQYF

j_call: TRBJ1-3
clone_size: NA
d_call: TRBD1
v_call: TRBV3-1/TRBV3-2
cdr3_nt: TGTGCCAGCAGCCTACAGGGGTCTGGAAACACCATATATTTT
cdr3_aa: CASSLQGSGNTIYF

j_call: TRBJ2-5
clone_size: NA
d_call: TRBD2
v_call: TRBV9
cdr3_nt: TGTGCCAGCAGTCCACTAGCGGGGGGCCAAGAGACCCAGTACTTC
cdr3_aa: CASSPLAGGQETQYF

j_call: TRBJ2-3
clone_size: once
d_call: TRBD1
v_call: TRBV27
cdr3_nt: TGTGCCAGCAGTCCCTGGACAGGGGAGGTAGATACGCAGTATTTT
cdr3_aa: CASSPWTGEVDTQYF

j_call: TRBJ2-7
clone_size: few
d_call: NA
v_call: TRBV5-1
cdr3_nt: TGCGCCAGCAGCTTGAACCAGGGGGGATACGAGCAGTACTTC
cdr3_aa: CASSLNQGGYEQYF

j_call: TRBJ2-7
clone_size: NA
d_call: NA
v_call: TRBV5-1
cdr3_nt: TGCGCCAGCAGCTTCGACACCTACGAGCAGTACTTC
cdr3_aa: CASSFDTYEQYF

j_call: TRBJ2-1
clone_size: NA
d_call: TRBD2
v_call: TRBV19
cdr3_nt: TGTGCCAGTACCTATAGCGGGGGCCCCAATGAGCAGTTCTTC
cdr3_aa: CASTYSGGPNEQFF

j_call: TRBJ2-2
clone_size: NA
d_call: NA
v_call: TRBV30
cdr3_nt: TGTGCCTGGAGTGTAATCGGCAGGGGGAACACCGGGGAGCTGTTTTTT
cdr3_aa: CAWSVIGRGNTGELFF

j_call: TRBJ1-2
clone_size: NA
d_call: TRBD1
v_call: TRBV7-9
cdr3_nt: TGTGCCAGCAGCTATCCGGGACAGGGAAAGAGGAGAGGCTACACCTTC
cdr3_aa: CASSYPGQGKRRGYTF

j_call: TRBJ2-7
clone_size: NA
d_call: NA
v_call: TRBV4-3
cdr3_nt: TGCGCCAGCAGCCAACAGGGGAATCTTTACGAGCAGTACTTC
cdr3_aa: CASSQQGNLYEQYF

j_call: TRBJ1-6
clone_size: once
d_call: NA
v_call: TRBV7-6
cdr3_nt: TGTGCCAGCAGGACAGACAGTTACCGCTTAAGCTCCTATAATTCACCCCTCCACTTT
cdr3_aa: CASRTDSYRLSSYNSPLHF

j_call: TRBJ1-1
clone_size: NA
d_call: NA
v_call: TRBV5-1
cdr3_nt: TGCGCCAGCAGCTTGTATGGGGCGAGAAGCACTGAAGCTTTCTTT
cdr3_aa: CASSLYGARSTEAFF

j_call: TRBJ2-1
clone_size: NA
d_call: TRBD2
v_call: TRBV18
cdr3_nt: TGTGCCAGCTCATCCTCCGGCGGACTAGCGGAGTACAATGAGCAGTTCTTC
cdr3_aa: CASSSSGGLAEYNEQFF

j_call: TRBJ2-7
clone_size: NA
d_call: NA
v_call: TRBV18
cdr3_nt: TGTGCCAGCTCACCACAGAAAGGGGCCTACGAGCAGTACTTC
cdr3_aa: CASSPQKGAYEQYF

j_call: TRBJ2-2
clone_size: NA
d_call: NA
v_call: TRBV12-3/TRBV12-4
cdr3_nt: TGTGCCATCGGGAACACCGGGGAGCTGTTTTTT
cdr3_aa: CAIGNTGELFF

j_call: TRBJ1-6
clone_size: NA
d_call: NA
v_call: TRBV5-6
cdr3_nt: TGTGCCAGCAGCTTGGTCGATTCACCCCTCCACTTT
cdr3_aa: CASSLVDSPLHF

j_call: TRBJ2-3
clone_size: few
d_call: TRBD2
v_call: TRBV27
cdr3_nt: TGTGCCAGCAGTTTACGTCCAGCGGGAGGGCAGACAGATACGCAGTATTTT
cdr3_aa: CASSLRPAGGQTDTQYF

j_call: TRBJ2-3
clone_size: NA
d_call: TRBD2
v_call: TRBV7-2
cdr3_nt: TGTGCCAGCAGCCCGACTAGCGGGAATACGCAGTATTTT
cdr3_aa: CASSPTSGNTQYF

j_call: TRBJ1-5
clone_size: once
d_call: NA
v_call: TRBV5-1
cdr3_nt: TGCGCCAGCAGCTTGGAAGGGGCCGATAGCAATCAGCCCCAGCATTTT
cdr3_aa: CASSLEGADSNQPQHF

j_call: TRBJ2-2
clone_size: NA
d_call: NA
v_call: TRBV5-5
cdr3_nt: TGTGCCAGCAGCCCCCGTTCAGACAGCGCGAACACCGGGGAGCTGTTTTTT
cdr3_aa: CASSPRSDSANTGELFF

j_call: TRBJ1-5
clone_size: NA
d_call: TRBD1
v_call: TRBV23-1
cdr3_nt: TGCGCCAGCAGTCCCCAACCCTTGACAGGGGTGGATCAGCCCCAGCATTTT
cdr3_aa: CASSPQPLTGVDQPQHF

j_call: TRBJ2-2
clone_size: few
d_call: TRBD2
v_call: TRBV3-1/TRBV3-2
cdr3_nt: TGTGCCAGCAGCCAAGACCAAGGACTAGCGGGCCACACCGGGGAGCTGTTTTTT
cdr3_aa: CASSQDQGLAGHTGELFF

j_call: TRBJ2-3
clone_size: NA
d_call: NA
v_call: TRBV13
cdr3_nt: TGTGCCAGCAGCTGGGCCCCGACAAATACGCAGTATTTT
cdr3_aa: CASSWAPTNTQYF

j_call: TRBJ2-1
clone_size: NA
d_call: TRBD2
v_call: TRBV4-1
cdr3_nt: TGCGCCAGCAGCCAGGGACTAGCGTATCTTGGCAATGAGCAGTTCTTC
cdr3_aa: CASSQGLAYLGNEQFF

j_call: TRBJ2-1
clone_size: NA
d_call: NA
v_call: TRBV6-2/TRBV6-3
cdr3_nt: TGTGCCAGCAGTCGGACAGTTGAGCAGTTCTTC
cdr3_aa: CASSRTVEQFF

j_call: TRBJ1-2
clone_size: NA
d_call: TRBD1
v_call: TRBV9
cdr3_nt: TGTGCCAGCAGCGGAGACAGGGGGCTTCGGTATGGCTACACCTTC
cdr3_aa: CASSGDRGLRYGYTF

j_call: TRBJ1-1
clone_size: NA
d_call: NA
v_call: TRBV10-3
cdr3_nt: TGTGCCATCAGTGATAGGGGGATGAACACTGAAGCTTTCTTT
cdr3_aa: CAISDRGMNTEAFF

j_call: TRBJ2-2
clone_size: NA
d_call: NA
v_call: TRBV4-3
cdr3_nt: TGCGCCAGCAGCCCACTTTTCTCTGACACTTACACCGGGGAGCTGTTTTTT
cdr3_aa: CASSPLFSDTYTGELFF

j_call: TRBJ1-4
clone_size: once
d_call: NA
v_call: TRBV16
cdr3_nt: TGTGCCAGCAGCCATTCTGTCGGGGGAATTAATGAAAAACTGTTTTTT
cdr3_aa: CASSHSVGGINEKLFF

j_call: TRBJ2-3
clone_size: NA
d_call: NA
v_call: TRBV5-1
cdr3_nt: TGCGCCAGCAGCTTCCAGGGGCCCGGGACAGATACGCAGTATTTT
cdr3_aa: CASSFQGPGTDTQYF

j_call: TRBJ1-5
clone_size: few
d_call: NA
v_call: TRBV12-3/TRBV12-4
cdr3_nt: TGTGCCAGCAGTCCCCTCGGTCAGCCCCAGCATTTT
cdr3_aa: CASSPLGQPQHF

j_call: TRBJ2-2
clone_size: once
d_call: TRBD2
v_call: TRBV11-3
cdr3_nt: TGTGCCAGCAGATCAATTACGGGACTAGCGGGAGTCGGGGAGCTGTTTTTT
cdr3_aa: CASRSITGLAGVGELFF

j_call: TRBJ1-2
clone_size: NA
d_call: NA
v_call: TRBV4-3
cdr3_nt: TGCGCCAGCAGTCCAGGGCGCCTCTATGGCTACACCTTC
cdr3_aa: CASSPGRLYGYTF

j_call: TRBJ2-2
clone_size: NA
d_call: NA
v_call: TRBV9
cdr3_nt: TGTGCCAGCAGCGTAGGTTACGGGGAGCTGTTTTTT
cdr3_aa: CASSVGYGELFF

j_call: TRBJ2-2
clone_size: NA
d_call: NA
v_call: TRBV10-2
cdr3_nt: TGCGCCAGCAGCGCGATAGGGGCCGGGGAGCTGTTTTTT
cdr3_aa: CASSAIGAGELFF

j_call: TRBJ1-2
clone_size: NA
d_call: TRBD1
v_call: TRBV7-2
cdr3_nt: TGTGCCAGCAGCTTATCAGGCGGACAGGGGAGTGGCTACACCTTC
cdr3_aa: CASSLSGGQGSGYTF

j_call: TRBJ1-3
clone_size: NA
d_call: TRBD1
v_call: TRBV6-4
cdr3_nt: TGTGCCAGCAGCAGACAGGGAGCCCTCTCTGGAAACACCATATATTTT
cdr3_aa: CASSRQGALSGNTIYF

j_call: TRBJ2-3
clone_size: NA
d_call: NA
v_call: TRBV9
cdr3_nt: TGTGCCAGCAGCGTAGGTAGAGGGGGTGGCACAGATACGCAGTATTTT
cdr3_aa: CASSVGRGGGTDTQYF

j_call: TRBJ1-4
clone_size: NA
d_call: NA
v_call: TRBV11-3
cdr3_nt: TGTGCCAGCAGCTTAGGCCCTCGGGGGGCCAGTGAAAAACTGTTTTTT
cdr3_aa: CASSLGPRGASEKLFF

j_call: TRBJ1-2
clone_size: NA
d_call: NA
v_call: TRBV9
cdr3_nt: TGTGCCAGCAGCGTAGGAACGGAGAATGGCTACACCTTC
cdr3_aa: CASSVGTENGYTF

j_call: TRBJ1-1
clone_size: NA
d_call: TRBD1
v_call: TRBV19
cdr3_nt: TGTGCCAGCTCGCCCAGGGGGCGTCGTGAAGCTTTCTTT
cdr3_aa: CASSPRGRREAFF

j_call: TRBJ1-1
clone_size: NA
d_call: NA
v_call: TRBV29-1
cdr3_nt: TGCAGCTCCCGGGGGAGGGGGATCTCTGAAGCTTTCTTT
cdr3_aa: CSSRGRGISEAFF

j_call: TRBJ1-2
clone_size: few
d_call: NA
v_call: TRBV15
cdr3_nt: TGTGCCACCAGCAGAGATAGGTGGGCAGGGGTAGGCTATGGCTACACCTTC
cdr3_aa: CATSRDRWAGVGYGYTF

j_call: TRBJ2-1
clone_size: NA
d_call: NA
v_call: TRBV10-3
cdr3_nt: TGTGCCATCAGTGAGTCTGGGGCGGGAACGGACAATGAGCAGTTCTTC
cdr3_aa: CAISESGAGTDNEQFF

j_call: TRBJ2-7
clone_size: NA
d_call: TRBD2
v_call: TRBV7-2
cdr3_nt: TGTGCCAGCAGCTCCGGGGGGGCGTTCGTGTACGAGCAGTACTTC
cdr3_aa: CASSSGGAFVYEQYF

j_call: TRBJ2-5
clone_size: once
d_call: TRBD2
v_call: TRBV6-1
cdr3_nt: TGTGCCAGCAGTGATAAGGGACTAGCGGGAGGAGAGACCCAGTACTTC
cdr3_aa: CASSDKGLAGGETQYF

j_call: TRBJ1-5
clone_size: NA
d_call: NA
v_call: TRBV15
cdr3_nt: TGTGCCACCAGCAGAGATCGGGCAGGGCGCCAGCCCCAGCATTTT
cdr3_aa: CATSRDRAGRQPQHF

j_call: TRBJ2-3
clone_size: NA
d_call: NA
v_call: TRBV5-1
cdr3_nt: TGCGCCAGCAGCTTGGGGACAGGGACTATCACAGATACGCAGTATTTT
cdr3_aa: CASSLGTGTITDTQYF

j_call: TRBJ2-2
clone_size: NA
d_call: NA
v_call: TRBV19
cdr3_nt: TGTGCCAGTACCCCCTCAGCGGGTGTCACCGGGGAGCTGTTTTTT
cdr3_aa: CASTPSAGVTGELFF

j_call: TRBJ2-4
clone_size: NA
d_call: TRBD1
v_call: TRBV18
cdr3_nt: TGTGCCAGCTCACCGAATGGGGGACAGGGATTGTACTTC
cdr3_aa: CASSPNGGQGLYF